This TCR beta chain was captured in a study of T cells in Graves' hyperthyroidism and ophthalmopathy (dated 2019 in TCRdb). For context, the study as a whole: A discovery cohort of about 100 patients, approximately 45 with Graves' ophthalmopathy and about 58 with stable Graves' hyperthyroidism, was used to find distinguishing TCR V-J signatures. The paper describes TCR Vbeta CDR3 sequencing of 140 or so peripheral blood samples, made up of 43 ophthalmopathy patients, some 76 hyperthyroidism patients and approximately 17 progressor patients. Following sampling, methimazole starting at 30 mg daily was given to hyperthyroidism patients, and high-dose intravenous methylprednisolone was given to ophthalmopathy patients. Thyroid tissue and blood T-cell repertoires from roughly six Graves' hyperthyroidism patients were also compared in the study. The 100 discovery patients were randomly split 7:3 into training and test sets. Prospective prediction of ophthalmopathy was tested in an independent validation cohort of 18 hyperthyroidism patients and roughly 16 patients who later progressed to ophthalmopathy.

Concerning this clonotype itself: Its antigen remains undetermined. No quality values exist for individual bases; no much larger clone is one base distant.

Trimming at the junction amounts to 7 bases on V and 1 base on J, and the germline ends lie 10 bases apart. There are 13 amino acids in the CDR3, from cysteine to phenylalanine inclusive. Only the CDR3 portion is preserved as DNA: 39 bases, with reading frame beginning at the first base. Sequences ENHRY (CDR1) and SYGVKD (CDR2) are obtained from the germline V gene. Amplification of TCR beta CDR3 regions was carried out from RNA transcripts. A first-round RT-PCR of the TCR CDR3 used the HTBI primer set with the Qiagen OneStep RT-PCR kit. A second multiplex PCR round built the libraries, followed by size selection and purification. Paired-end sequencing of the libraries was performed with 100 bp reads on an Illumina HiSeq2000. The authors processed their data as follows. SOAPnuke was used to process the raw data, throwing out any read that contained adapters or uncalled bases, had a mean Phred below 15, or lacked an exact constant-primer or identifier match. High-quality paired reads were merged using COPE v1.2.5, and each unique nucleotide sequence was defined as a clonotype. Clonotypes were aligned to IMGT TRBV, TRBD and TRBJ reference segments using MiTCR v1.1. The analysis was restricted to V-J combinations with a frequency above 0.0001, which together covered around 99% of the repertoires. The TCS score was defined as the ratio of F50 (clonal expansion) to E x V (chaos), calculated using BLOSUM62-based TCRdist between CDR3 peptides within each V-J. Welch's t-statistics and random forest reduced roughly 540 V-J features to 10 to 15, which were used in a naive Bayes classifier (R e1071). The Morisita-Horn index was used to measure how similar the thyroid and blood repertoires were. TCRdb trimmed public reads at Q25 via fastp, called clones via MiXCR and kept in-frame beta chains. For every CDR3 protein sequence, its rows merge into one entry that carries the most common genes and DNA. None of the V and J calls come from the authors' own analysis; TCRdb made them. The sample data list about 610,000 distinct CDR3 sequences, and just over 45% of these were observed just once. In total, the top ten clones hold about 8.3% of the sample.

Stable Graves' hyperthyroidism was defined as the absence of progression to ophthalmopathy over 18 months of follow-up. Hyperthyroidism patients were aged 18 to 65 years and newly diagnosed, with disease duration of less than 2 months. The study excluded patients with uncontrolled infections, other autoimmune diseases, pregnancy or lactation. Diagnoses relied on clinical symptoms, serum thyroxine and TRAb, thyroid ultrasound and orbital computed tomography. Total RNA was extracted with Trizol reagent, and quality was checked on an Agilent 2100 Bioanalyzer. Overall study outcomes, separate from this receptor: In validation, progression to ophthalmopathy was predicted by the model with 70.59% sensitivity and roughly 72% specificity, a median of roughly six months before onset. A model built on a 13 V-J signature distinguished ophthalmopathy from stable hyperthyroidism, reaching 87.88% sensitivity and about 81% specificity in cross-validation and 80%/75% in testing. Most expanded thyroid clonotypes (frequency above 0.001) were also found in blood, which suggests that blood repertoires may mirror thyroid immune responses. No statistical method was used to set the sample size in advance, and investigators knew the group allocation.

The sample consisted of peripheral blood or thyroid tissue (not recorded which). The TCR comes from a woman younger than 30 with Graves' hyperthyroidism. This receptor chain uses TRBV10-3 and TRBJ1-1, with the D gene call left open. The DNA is TGTGCCATCACCCCCGGAGGGAACACTGAAGCTTTCTTT. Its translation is CAITPGGNTEAFF.